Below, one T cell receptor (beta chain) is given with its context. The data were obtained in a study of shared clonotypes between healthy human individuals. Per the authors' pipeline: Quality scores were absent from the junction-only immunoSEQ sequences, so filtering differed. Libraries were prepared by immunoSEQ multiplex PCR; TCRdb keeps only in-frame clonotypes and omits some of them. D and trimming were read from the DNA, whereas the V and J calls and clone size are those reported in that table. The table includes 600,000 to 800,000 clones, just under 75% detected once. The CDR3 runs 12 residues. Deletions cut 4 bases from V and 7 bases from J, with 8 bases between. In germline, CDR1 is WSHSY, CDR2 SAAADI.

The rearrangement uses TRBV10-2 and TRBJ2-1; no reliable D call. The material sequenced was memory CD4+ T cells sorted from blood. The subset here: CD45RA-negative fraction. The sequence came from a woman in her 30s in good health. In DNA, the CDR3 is TGCGCCAGCAGTGGGTCACGTAATGAGCAGTTCTTC. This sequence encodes CASSGSRNEQFF.